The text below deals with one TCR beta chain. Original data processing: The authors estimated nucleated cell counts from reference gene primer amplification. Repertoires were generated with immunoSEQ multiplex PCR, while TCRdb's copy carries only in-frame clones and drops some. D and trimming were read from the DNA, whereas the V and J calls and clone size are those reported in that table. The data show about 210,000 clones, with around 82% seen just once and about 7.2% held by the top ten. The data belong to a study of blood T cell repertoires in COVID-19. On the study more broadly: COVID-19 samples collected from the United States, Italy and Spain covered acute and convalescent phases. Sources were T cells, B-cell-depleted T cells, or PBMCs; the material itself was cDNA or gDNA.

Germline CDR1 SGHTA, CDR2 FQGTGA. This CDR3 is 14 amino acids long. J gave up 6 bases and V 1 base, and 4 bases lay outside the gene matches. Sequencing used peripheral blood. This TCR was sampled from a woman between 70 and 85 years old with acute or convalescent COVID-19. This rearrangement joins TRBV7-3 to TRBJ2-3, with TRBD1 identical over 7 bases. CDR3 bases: TGTGCCAGCAGCTTAAGACAGGGATCCGATACGCAGTATTTT. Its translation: CASSLRQGSDTQYF.